This T cell receptor beta chain emerged from a study of T cells in localized non-small cell lung cancer. The study, taken as a whole, reports: Uninvolved neighboring lung showed the greatest T cell clonality, exceeding tumor.

Produced via immunoSEQ multiplex PCR; TCRdb's table is partial and in-frame only. This table holds approximately 40,000 clones, 70% to 90% found once. This clone came up a few times. The antigen is unknown. The sequence was obtained from a man aged 18 to 55 with stage I lung adenocarcinoma. Source: peripheral blood, taken before any cancer treatment.

CDR3 sequence (DNA): TGTGCCAGCAGTTACTTATATGGCTACACCTTC. It translates to CASSYLYGYTF. V is TRBV28 and J is TRBJ1-2; no clear D gene. Per the germline V gene, CDR1 is MDHEN and CDR2 is SYDVKM. CDR3 size: 11 residues. With 4 bases removed from V and 5 bases from J, the gap between germline ends came to 5 bases.